These 28 T cell receptor beta chains share one sample of origin, sequenced in a study of blood T cell repertoires in COVID-19. The protocol was immunoSEQ multiplex PCR, while the TCRdb copy is restricted to in-frame clones and leaves out a portion. The repertoire consists of roughly 69,000 clones, with nearly 90% occurring once and the leading ten covering 4% to 6.5%. Sequencing was performed on peripheral blood. Source of these receptors: a man between 50 and 59 years old with acute or convalescent COVID-19.

The chain carries TRBV15 and TRBJ2-5; D uncertain. CDR3 length: 13 residues. In germline, CDR1 is LNHNV, CDR2 YYDKDF (reference sequence). Trimming shortened V by 2 bases and J by 5 bases, and 9 bases separated the two germline ends. The CDR3 loop is CATSRSPSETQYF. The CDR3 DNA follows: TGTGCCACCAGCAGATCCCCGTCCGAGACCCAGTACTTC.

J is TRBJ2-1 and V is TRBV19; a weak D match, TRBD2 (5 bases). The CDR3 totals 14 residues. Deletions cut 10 bases from V and 3 bases from J, with 16 bases between. CDR1 is LNHDA and CDR2 is SQIVND in the germline V gene (reference sequence). The CDR3 here is CATRGLGDYNEQFF. CDR3 nucleotides: TGTGCCACCCGCGGGCTCGGGGACTACAATGAGCAGTTCTTC.

This chain joins TRBV27 and TRBJ2-7, with 12 bases aligning to TRBD2. The CDR3 is 13 residues long. The ends lost 6 bases at V and 7 bases at J; junction bases unmatched: 4. The germline V gene encodes CDR1 MNHEY and CDR2 SMNVEV (reference sequence). DNA for the CDR3: TGTGCCAGCAGGCGGACTAGCGGGAATGAGCAGTACTTC. This codes for CASRRTSGNEQYF.

The rearrangement links TRBV5-5 to TRBJ1-5; 12 bases match TRBD1. Trimming took 0 bases from V and 4 from J; bases not matched to a gene: 5. Germline V gene lookup returns CDR1 SGHKS and CDR2 YYEKEE (reference sequence). The CDR3 is 17 amino acids. Written as DNA, the CDR3 is TGTGCCAGCAGCTTGGCCGGGACAGGGGGCCTAAATCAGCCCCAGCATTTT. This gives the protein CASSLAGTGGLNQPQHF.

The V call is TRBV3-1 (or the pseudogene TRBV3-2), the J call TRBJ2-5, with 8 bases that match TRBD1. Losses at the gene ends were 6 bases for V and 5 bases for J; bases not matched to a gene: 5. Germline V CDR1 and CDR2: LGHDT, YNNKEL (reference sequence). The CDR3 runs to 13 residues. The CDR3 coding sequence is TGTGCCAGCAGACAGGGGGGCCGGGAGACCCAGTACTTC. Protein: CASRQGGRETQYF.

The V call is TRBV5-6, the J call TRBJ2-7; unclear D gene. Germline CDR1 SGHDT, CDR2 YYEEEE. The CDR3 has 13 residues. Deletions cut 1 base from V and 3 bases from J, with 8 bases between. In nucleotides, the CDR3 is TGTGCCAGCAGCTTGCCGTCCGGCTACGAGCAGTACTTC. This encodes CASSLPSGYEQYF.

The chain employs TRBV14 and TRBJ2-4; TRBD1 matches 8 bases. Germline CDR1 and CDR2: SGHDN and FVKESK. V lost 2 bases and J lost 6; bases outside the gene matches: 6. The CDR3 runs 15 residues. In nucleotides, the CDR3 is TGTGCCAGCAGCCAAACAGGGGGATGGGGAAACATTCAGTACTTC. Translated: CASSQTGGWGNIQYF.

The genes are TRBV5-5 and TRBJ2-3, with 11 positions matching TRBD2. CDR3 size: 15 residues. V lost 1 base to trimming and J lost 3 bases; unmatched junction nucleotides: 1. CDR1 and CDR2 from the germline V gene are SGHKS and YYEKEE (reference sequence). CDR3: CASSLLAGGTDTQYF. Here the CDR3 DNA reads TGTGCCAGCAGCTTGTTAGCGGGAGGGACAGATACGCAGTATTTT.

The chain is built from TRBV19 and TRBJ1-6, with D maybe TRBD1 (6 bases). Germline lookup yields CDR1 LNHDA and CDR2 SQIVND (reference sequence). Trimming removed 2 bases at V and 9 bases at J, with 23 bases between. The CDR3 sequence is 18 residues long. The CDR3 region is CASSIPQGRGTESSPLHF. CDR3 sequence (DNA): TGTGCCAGTAGTATACCACAGGGTCGAGGGACGGAATCTTCACCCCTCCACTTT.

The rearrangement joins TRBV1 to TRBJ2-3; the listed D gene, TRBD1, was not tested against the DNA. TRBV1 is reported as a pseudogene. The length of the CDR3 is 16 residues. CDR3 nucleotide sequence: TGCACCAGCAGCCAAGACCAGGGGGAGGGCACAGATACGCAGTATTTT. Amino acids: CTSSQDQGEGTDTQYF.

V and J are TRBV5-4 and TRBJ2-3; possibly TRBD2 for D (5 bases). The V end was cut by 7 bases, the J end by 0 bases, with 12 bases between. CDR1 SGHNT and CDR2 YYREEE come from the germline V gene (reference sequence). The CDR3 is made up of 14 amino acids. CDR3 DNA sequence: TGTGCCAGCTCACAGAGGACTAGCACAGATACGCAGTATTTT. Its protein is CASSQRTSTDTQYF.

This clone showed up just once. The rearrangement uses TRBV9 and TRBJ2-5, with 11 nucleotides matching TRBD2. Germline CDR1 reads SGDLS; CDR2 reads YYNGEE. This CDR3 has 16 amino acids. The V gene end was trimmed by 0 bases and the J gene end by 5 bases; junction bases not matched to a gene: 6. The CDR3 nucleotides are TGTGCCAGCAGCGTAGGGGGTAGCGGGAGGGGTGAGACCCAGTACTTC. It is translated as CASSVGGSGRGETQYF.

The chain employs TRBV3-1 (or the pseudogene TRBV3-2) and TRBJ1-2; 11 bases match TRBD1. Germline V gives CDR1 LGHDT, CDR2 YNNKEL (reference sequence). V gave up 3 bases and J gave up 8 bases; unmatched junction bases: 5. This CDR3 region has 14 residues. The CDR3 bases are TGTGCCAGCAGCCATGGACAGGGGGCGGAAGGCTACACCTTC. Its translation: CASSHGQGAEGYTF.

The chain uses TRBV5-4 and TRBJ2-1; D ambiguous. Germline lookup yields CDR1 SGHNT and CDR2 YYREEE (reference sequence). V lost 2 bases, J lost 2 bases, and 8 bases lay in between. The CDR3 is 14 residues long. CDR3 sequence: CASSFPPTYNEQFF. Here the CDR3 DNA reads TGTGCCAGCAGCTTTCCCCCCACCTACAATGAGCAGTTCTTC.

J is TRBJ1-1 and V is TRBV6-5; D is perhaps TRBD1 (5 bases). The CDR3 runs 14 residues. Germline V CDR1 and CDR2: MNHEY, SVGAGI. Trimming took 2 bases from V and 4 from J, leaving 11 bases between them. CDR3 bases: TGTGCCAGCAGTTACGCCGGGGGGGGCACTGAAGCTTTCTTT. Its protein is CASSYAGGGTEAFF.

This clone was counted only a few times. The chain couples TRBV11-2 to TRBJ2-7, with 15 positions matching TRBD2. J was trimmed by 2 bases and V by 6 bases; bases with no gene match: 11. Germline V gene sequence: CDR1 SGHAT, CDR2 FQNNGV. This CDR3 contains 18 residues. In DNA, the CDR3 is TGTGCCAGCAGGCGCCCGGGACTAGCGGGAGGCCGGACCTACGAGCAGTACTTC. This gives the protein CASRRPGLAGGRTYEQYF.

The V gene is TRBV24-1, the J gene TRBJ2-3, with 8 bases aligning to TRBD2. Germline assignment: CDR1 KGHDR and CDR2 SFDVKD. CDR3 length equals 15 residues. The V and J ends lost 4 bases and 8 bases, in that order; junction bases with no gene match: 10. The CDR3 here is CATSEASGSGGTQYF. The CDR3 coding sequence is TGTGCCACCAGTGAAGCCAGCGGGAGTGGGGGTACGCAGTATTTT.

The chain is built from TRBV25-1 and TRBJ2-7; 10 nucleotides agree with TRBD1. The CDR3 has 15 residues. Trimming at V came to 5 bases and at J to 4 bases, leaving 8 bases not matched to a gene. The germline CDR1 and CDR2 sequences are MGHDK and SYGVNS. Here the CDR3 reads CASSRRGQGEYEQYF. CDR3 DNA: TGTGCCAGCAGTCGCCGAGGACAGGGGGAATACGAGCAGTACTTC.

This clone was recorded once. The J gene is TRBJ2-1, the V gene TRBV5-1; 11 bases line up with TRBD2. V lost 4 bases and J lost 3; bases outside the gene matches: 6. Germline lookup yields CDR1 SGHRS and CDR2 YFSETQ. The CDR3 runs to 16 residues. CDR3 region: CASSGWGTSGYNEQFF. The CDR3 DNA reads TGCGCCAGCAGCGGGTGGGGGACTAGCGGCTACAATGAGCAGTTCTTC.

The rearrangement joins TRBV20-1 to TRBJ2-1; 12 bases map to TRBD2. The V segment lost 3 bases and the J segment 9 bases; nucleotides outside the gene matches: 12. CDR3 length: 16 amino acids. Looked up from germline, CDR1 is DFQATT and CDR2 is SNEGSKA (reference sequence). Here the CDR3 reads CSASTTSGSGFREQFF. The CDR3, as DNA: TGCAGTGCTAGTACGACTAGCGGGAGTGGCTTTCGTGAGCAGTTCTTC.

CDR3 protein: CASGSNRGLTSGSSSYNEQFF. Written as DNA, the CDR3 is TGTGCTAGTGGTTCCAACAGGGGGCTCACTAGCGGGTCCAGCTCCTACAATGAGCAGTTCTTC. The V gene is TRBV12-5, the J gene TRBJ2-1; possibly TRBD1 or TRBD2 for D (9 bases each). From germline, CDR1 is LGHNT and CDR2 FRNRAP. V gave up 4 bases and J gave up 0 bases, with 28 bases separating them. The CDR3 consists of 21 residues. Supplemented by reference TRBV12-5 and TRBJ2-1, the full variable domain reads DARVTQTPRHKVTEMGQEVTMRCQPILGHNTVFWYRQTMMQGLELLAYFRNRAPLDDSGMPKDRFSAEMPDATLATLKIQPSEPRDSAVYFCASGSNRGLTSGSSSYNEQFFGPGTRLTVL.

The chain is built from TRBV24-1 and TRBJ2-5, with D possibly TRBD1 on 6 matching bases. The CDR3 sequence is 12 residues long. With 9 bases removed from V and 5 bases from J, the gap between germline ends came to 12 bases. CDR1 is KGHDR, CDR2 SFDVKD, per germline. The CDR3 protein is CATEGVMETQYF. The DNA for the CDR3 is TGTGCCACCGAGGGGGTTATGGAGACCCAGTACTTC.

The V call is TRBV27, the J call TRBJ2-7; 9 nucleotides agree with TRBD2. CDR3 length: 14 residues. Trimming cost V 6 bases and J 0 bases; bases outside gene matches: 3. CDR1 MNHEY and CDR2 SMNVEV come from the germline V gene (reference sequence). DNA for the CDR3: TGTGCCAGCAGCCTAGCGGGGAACTCCTACGAGCAGTACTTC. Translating it yields CASSLAGNSYEQYF.

The gene calls are TRBV6-2 or TRBV6-3 and TRBJ2-7; possibly TRBD1 for D (6 bases). This CDR3 has 13 residues. Trimming took 3 bases from V and 2 from J, leaving 8 bases between them. Germline V CDR1 and CDR2: MNHEY, SVGEGT. Here the CDR3 reads CASSYQGPYEQYF. The CDR3 DNA sequence: TGTGCCAGCAGTTATCAGGGGCCCTACGAGCAGTACTTC.

V usage is TRBV6-6 and J usage is TRBJ1-5; D unclear. Germline V gene data show CDR1 as MNHNY and CDR2 as SVGAGI (reference sequence). The CDR3 is 14 residues long. V shed 4 bases and J shed 5 bases, with 12 bases lying between them. CDR3 in DNA: TGTGCCAGCAGTTCTTACCGGTCTCATCAGCCCCAGCATTTT. Its protein product is CASSSYRSHQPQHF.

The chain combines TRBV6-1 with TRBJ2-2, with TRBD1 matching 8 bases. The V and J ends lost 4 bases and 1 base, in that order; junction bases with no gene match: 14. The CDR3 totals 19 residues. Germline CDR1 is MNHNS and CDR2 is SASEGT. The CDR3 DNA is TGTGCCAGCAGTGCAGCCGGGACAGGAAGTACAAAGAACACCGGGGAGCTGTTTTTT. Encoded protein: CASSAAGTGSTKNTGELFF.

The J gene is TRBJ2-3, the V gene TRBV27; D is unclear. The germline V gene has CDR1 MNHEY and CDR2 SMNVEV (reference sequence). Trimming cost V 5 bases and J 3 bases, with 18 bases left between them. The CDR3 is 16 residues long. CDR3 sequence (DNA): TGTGCCAGCAGTCCCCCCGCTAGAGAGGTGACAGATACGCAGTATTTT. Amino acid sequence: CASSPPAREVTDTQYF.

The gene calls are TRBV18 and TRBJ2-2, with D uncertain. Germline lookup yields CDR1 KGHSH and CDR2 LQKENI. V was pared by 2 bases and J by 1 base, with 5 bases between. The CDR3 loop spans 14 amino acids. CDR3 nucleotide sequence: TGTGCCAGCTCACCAGACTTGAACACCGGGGAGCTGTTTTTT. It yields the protein CASSPDLNTGELFF. The whole variable domain, remainder taken from reference TRBV18 and TRBJ2-2, is NAGVMQNPRHLVRRRGQEARLRCSPMKGHSHVYWYRQLPEEGLKFMVYLQKENIIDESGMPKERFSAEFPKEGPSILRIQQVVRGDSAAYFCASSPDLNTGELFFGEGSRLTVL.